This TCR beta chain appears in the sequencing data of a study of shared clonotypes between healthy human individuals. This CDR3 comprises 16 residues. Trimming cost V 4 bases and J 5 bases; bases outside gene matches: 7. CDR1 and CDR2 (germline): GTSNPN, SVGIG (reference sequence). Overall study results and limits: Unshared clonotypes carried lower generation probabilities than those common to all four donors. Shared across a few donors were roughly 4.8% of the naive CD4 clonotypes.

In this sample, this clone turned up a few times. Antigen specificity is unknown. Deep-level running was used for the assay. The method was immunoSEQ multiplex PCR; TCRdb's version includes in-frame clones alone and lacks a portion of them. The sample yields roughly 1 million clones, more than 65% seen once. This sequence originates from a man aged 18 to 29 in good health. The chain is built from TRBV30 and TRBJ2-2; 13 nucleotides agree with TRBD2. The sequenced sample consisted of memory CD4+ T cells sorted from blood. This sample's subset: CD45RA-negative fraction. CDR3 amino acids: CAWIWTSGRGTGELFF. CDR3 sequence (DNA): TGTGCCTGGATTTGGACTAGCGGGAGAGGGACCGGGGAGCTGTTTTTT.